These 25 T cell receptor beta chains were sequenced from one sample in a study of CD8+ T cells in alopecia areata (dated by TCRdb to 2016 to 2019). Library generation was performed with the immunoSEQ multiplex PCR assay. RNA was extracted from all samples and reverse transcribed into cDNA, which served as template for TCR sequencing. TCRdb carries this immuneACCESS record with in-frame sequences only. Its versions omit some clonotypes, under half of them owing to an unresolved V gene in the studies checked, with the rest unexplained. This sample is represented by about 190,000 clones; 45% to 65% of them were singletons. The ten biggest clones cover approximately 0.63% of the sample. The time point label here, explained by the study, means: 4 weeks on oral tofacitinib. Per the publication, the treatment or condition label means: oral pan-JAK inhibitor, 5-10 mg twice daily. Here the sequenced sample was CD4+ T cells sorted from blood, taken at week 4, from a patient treated with tofacitinib. The receptors shown here come from a human donor with alopecia areata.

This rearrangement joins TRBV6-6 to TRBJ2-6; D remains ambiguous. CDR1 and CDR2 from the germline V gene are MNHNY and SVGAGI (reference sequence). Between the trimmed V and J ends, which lost 7 bases and 4 bases, there was a span of 8 bases. The CDR3 consists of 13 residues. The CDR3, as DNA: TGTGCCAGCAACTGGCCGGGGGCCAACGTCCTGACTTTC. This gives the protein CASNWPGANVLTF.

This clone was seen a few times. V usage is TRBV29-1 and J usage is TRBJ2-1, with 8 nucleotides matching TRBD1. There are 13 residues in the CDR3. The germline gives CDR1 SQVTM, CDR2 ANQGSEA. Trimming removed 8 bases from V and 6 bases from J; junction bases left unmatched: 9. This CDR3 reads CSFHRGSGNEQFF. The CDR3 DNA reads as TGCAGCTTCCACAGGGGGTCGGGCAATGAGCAGTTCTTC.

The chain carries TRBV13 and TRBJ2-1, with 10 nucleotides matching TRBD2. Trimming cost V 4 bases and J 9 bases; bases outside gene matches: 12. Germline V CDR1 and CDR2: PRHDT, FYEKMQ (reference sequence). The CDR3 consists of 16 residues. The CDR3 nucleotides read TGTGCCAGCAGCTCCGGAGCGGGAGGGTGGATAGGTGAGCAGTTCTTC. Translating it yields CASSSGAGGWIGEQFF.

The chain couples TRBV18 to TRBJ2-2; 8 bases agree with TRBD2. The CDR3 covers 16 residues. CDR1 and CDR2 from the germline V gene are KGHSH and LQKENI. With V trimmed by 3 bases and J by 6 bases, 9 bases remained unmatched. The DNA of the CDR3 is TGTGCCAGCTCACCGTCGCAAGCGGGGGCGGCCGGGGAGCTGTTTTTT. It codes for CASSPSQAGAAGELFF.

V usage is TRBV7-7 and J usage is TRBJ2-2, with 9 bases that match TRBD1. J was trimmed by 5 bases and V by 5 bases; bases with no gene match: 3. CDR1 is SSHAT, CDR2 FNYEAQ, per germline (reference sequence). This CDR3 is 14 amino acids long. CDR3 sequence (DNA): TGTGCCAGCAGCACTGGACAGGGGACCGGGGAGCTGTTTTTT. Amino acids: CASSTGQGTGELFF.

The rearrangement joins TRBV2 to TRBJ2-1, with TRBD1 matching 9 bases. Germline values: CDR1 SNHLY, CDR2 FYNNEI. The CDR3 has 16 residues. With 0 bases clipped from V and 9 bases from J, the junction kept 9 bases outside the gene matches. The CDR3 protein is CASSEARQGVWSEQFF. As DNA, the CDR3 is TGTGCCAGCAGTGAAGCCCGACAGGGGGTATGGAGTGAGCAGTTCTTC.

This clone was found once. V gene TRBV4-3 combines with J gene TRBJ1-1; no firm D call. From germline, CDR1 is LGHNA and CDR2 YSLEER. Trimming left V 6 bases short and J 1 base short, with 12 bases between. The CDR3 is 14 residues long. CDR3 coding DNA: TGCGCCAGCAGGAGGGATTCGTGGAACACTGAAGCTTTCTTT. Its translation: CASRRDSWNTEAFF.

The chain employs TRBV7-2 and TRBJ2-3, with TRBD2 matching 10 bases. With 3 bases clipped from V and 5 bases from J, the junction kept 11 bases outside the gene matches. This CDR3 is built from 17 residues. From germline, CDR1 is SGHTA and CDR2 FQGNSA. The CDR3 DNA is TGTGCCAGCAGCTTCTTACTAGCGGGATGGGGAAAAGATACGCAGTATTTT. Protein sequence: CASSFLLAGWGKDTQYF.

Concerning this clone itself: This same CDR3 is encoded by further DNA sequences in the sample. V gene TRBV2 combines with J gene TRBJ1-2, with TRBD1 identical over 9 bases. The CDR3 is 12 residues long. Germline values: CDR1 SNHLY, CDR2 FYNNEI. V lost 8 bases and J lost 6; bases outside the gene matches: 4. CDR3 nucleotides: TGTGCCAGCTCGGGACAGGGAAATGGCTACACCTTC. It is translated as CASSGQGNGYTF.

The rearrangement links TRBV5-1 to TRBJ1-2; D unclear. The CDR3 is made up of 13 amino acids. Trimming shortened V by 6 bases and J by 2 bases, and 11 bases separated the two germline ends. The germline CDR1 and CDR2 sequences are SGHRS and YFSETQ. CDR3 region: CASKLNSNYGYTF. The CDR3 DNA follows: TGCGCCAGCAAGTTAAACAGCAACTATGGCTACACCTTC.

Comment on this clone: The sample holds other DNA sequences that translate to the same CDR3. The rearrangement uses TRBV29-1 and TRBJ1-2; TRBD1 is a possible D gene (5 bases). CDR3 length: 11 amino acids. V shed 3 bases and J shed 8 bases, with 10 bases lying between them. The V gene's germline CDR1 is SQVTM and CDR2 ANQGSEA. The CDR3 DNA follows: TGCAGCGTTGAGCAGGGCGTCGGCTACACCTTC. This encodes CSVEQGVGYTF.

The chain carries TRBV10-2 and TRBJ1-2, with D possibly being TRBD1 (5 bases). Germline values: CDR1 WSHSY, CDR2 SAAADI. CDR3 size: 14 residues. Deletions cut 4 bases from V and 2 bases from J, with 11 bases between. The CDR3 region is CASSVRGGNYGYTF. CDR3 coding DNA: TGCGCCAGCAGTGTCCGCGGGGGGAACTATGGCTACACCTTC.

This clone appeared a few times. The chain couples TRBV10-3 to TRBJ1-2; 7 bases match TRBD1. V lost 3 bases to trimming and J lost 5 bases; unmatched junction nucleotides: 6. The CDR3 extends over 14 amino acids. CDR1 is ENHRY and CDR2 is SYGVKD in the germline V gene. The CDR3 reads CAISESNRGYGYTF. CDR3 in DNA: TGTGCCATCAGTGAATCCAACAGGGGATATGGCTACACCTTC.

This chain uses TRBV29-1 with TRBJ2-1, with 8 bases that match TRBD1. Trimming took 3 bases from V and 13 from J; bases not matched to a gene: 11. This CDR3 is 13 amino acids long. From germline, CDR1 is SQVTM and CDR2 ANQGSEA. The DNA for the CDR3 is TGCAGCGTTGACGGTTTACGGACAGGGCAACAGTTCTTC. Residues: CSVDGLRTGQQFF.

The rearrangement joins TRBV29-1 to TRBJ1-1, with TRBD1 identical over 8 bases. CDR1 is SQVTM and CDR2 is ANQGSEA in the germline V gene. The CDR3 has 14 residues. The V and J ends lost 4 bases and 5 bases, in that order; junction bases with no gene match: 9. In nucleotides, the CDR3 is TGCAGCGTTGGCGTGAGACAGGGGAGTACTGAAGCTTTCTTT. This gives the protein CSVGVRQGSTEAFF.

The chain employs TRBV19 and TRBJ2-6, with 10 bases identical to TRBD1. V lost 5 bases and J lost 4; bases outside the gene matches: 14. The CDR3 spans 19 residues. Germline V gene lookup returns CDR1 LNHDA and CDR2 SQIVND (reference sequence). The CDR3 spells CASSPYPGTGEAGANVLTF. CDR3 nucleotide sequence: TGTGCCAGTAGTCCTTACCCCGGGACAGGGGAGGCCGGGGCCAACGTCCTGACTTTC. Together with reference TRBV19 and TRBJ2-6, the CDR3 gives the full variable domain: DGGITQSPKYLFRKEGQNVTLSCEQNLNHDAMYWYRQDPGQGLRLIYYSQIVNDFQKGDIAEGYSVSREKKESFPLTVTSAQKNPTAFYLCASSPYPGTGEAGANVLTFGAGSRLTVL.

The chain employs TRBV7-8 and TRBJ1-2; D gene unclear. The CDR3 totals 12 residues. Trimming stripped 4 bases from V and 8 bases from J, with 11 bases between. Germline V lookup: CDR1 SGHVS, CDR2 FQNEAQ. This CDR3 is CASSSSLVGYTF. DNA for the CDR3: TGTGCCAGCAGCTCAAGTTTGGTGGGCTACACCTTC.

The chain links TRBV29-1 to TRBJ2-5, with TRBD1 identical over 10 bases. The CDR3 is made up of 13 amino acids. Germline values: CDR1 SQVTM, CDR2 ANQGSEA. V shed 8 bases, J shed 5 bases, and the junction held 8 bases outside the gene matches. The CDR3 sequence: CSSDRGLQETQYF. The CDR3 coding sequence is TGCAGCTCGGACAGGGGGTTACAGGAGACCCAGTACTTC.

The gene calls are TRBV29-1 and TRBJ1-1, with D uncertain. The germline V gene encodes CDR1 SQVTM and CDR2 ANQGSEA. Deletions cut 1 base from V and 1 base from J, with 7 bases between. The CDR3 is made up of 13 amino acids. The CDR3 region has the DNA TGCAGCGTTGAAGTGGGAGCGAACACTGAAGCTTTCTTT. Amino acid sequence: CSVEVGANTEAFF.

This clone was seen a handful of times. Other DNA sequences of this sample code for an identical CDR3. The chain joins TRBV2 to TRBJ1-1, with a weak D call TRBD1 (5 bases). The germline V gene encodes CDR1 SNHLY and CDR2 FYNNEI. CDR3 length: 13 amino acids. Trimming took 1 base from V and 5 from J, leaving 8 bases between them. The CDR3 spells CASSEVGGTEAFF. In DNA form, the CDR3 reads TGTGCCAGCAGTGAAGTCGGGGGAACTGAAGCTTTCTTT.

V usage is TRBV12-5 and J usage is TRBJ2-3, with TRBD2 identical over 9 bases. This CDR3 spans 16 amino acids. Germline CDR1 LGHNT, CDR2 FRNRAP. Trimming at V came to 2 bases and at J to 1 base, leaving 4 bases not matched to a gene. CDR3 residues: CASGLSSGGGTDTQYF. CDR3 DNA sequence: TGTGCTAGTGGTTTGAGTAGCGGGGGCGGCACAGATACGCAGTATTTT.

The sample holds a few counts of this clone. The chain employs TRBV29-1 and TRBJ2-1; 8 bases align to TRBD1. V lost 6 bases, J lost 5 bases, and 9 bases stayed unmatched. Germline CDR1 is SQVTM and CDR2 is ANQGSEA. This CDR3 is built from 14 residues. The CDR3: CSVTTGTGHNEQFF. DNA of the CDR3: TGCAGCGTCACCACCGGGACAGGTCACAATGAGCAGTTCTTC.

The genes are TRBV2 and TRBJ1-1; D is unclear. Looked up from germline, CDR1 is SNHLY and CDR2 is FYNNEI. V shed 1 base and J shed 0 bases, with 6 bases lying between them. This CDR3 contains 14 residues. The CDR3 loop is CASSEGSLNTEAFF. In nucleotides, the CDR3 is TGTGCCAGCAGTGAAGGTAGTTTGAACACTGAAGCTTTCTTT. The full variable domain, with the rest looked up from reference TRBV2 and TRBJ1-1, is EPEVTQTPSHQVTQMGQEVILRCVPISNHLYFYWYRQILGQKVEFLVSFYNNEISEKSEIFDDQFSVERPDGSNFTLKIRSTKLEDSAMYFCASSEGSLNTEAFFGQGTRLTVV.

The chain employs TRBV2 and TRBJ1-2, with TRBD1 identical over 9 bases. The CDR3 is made up of 13 amino acids. J was trimmed by 7 bases and V by 8 bases; bases with no gene match: 8. Germline CDR1 is SNHLY and CDR2 is FYNNEI. In DNA, the CDR3 is TGTGCCAGCGCGGGGGGACAGGGCCTTGGCTACACCTTC. This codes for CASAGGQGLGYTF.

In nucleotides, the CDR3 is TGTGCCAGCAGTTACGAGGTGAACTATAACCCCTCTGAGCAGTACTTC. Protein product: CASSYEVNYNPSEQYF. The rearrangement links TRBV6-6 to TRBJ2-7; D is unresolved. The CDR3 length is 16 residues. The V gene lost 2 bases and the J gene lost 7 bases, with 21 bases spanning the gap. Germline CDR1 is MNHNY and CDR2 is SVGAGI (reference sequence).